This T cell receptor beta chain was sequenced in a study of T cells after yellow fever vaccination (dated by TCRdb to about 2019). Notes on the research overall: Libraries from fractions with low cell numbers were prepared with the SMART-Seq v4 Ultra Low Input RNA kit. Blood was collected at multiple timepoints before and after primary and secondary immunization, and bulk PBMC replicates and cell subsets were isolated. To track T-cell clones before and after primary and booster YFV17D yellow fever vaccination, bulk TCR alpha and beta repertoires were sequenced longitudinally. The cohort comprised two healthy male donors, one aged 18 to 29 and one aged 30 to 40 years. The investigation overall reported the following: A small share of clonotypes occurred in both CD4 and CD8 compartments, likely arising from convergent recombination. Compared with the primary T-cell response, the secondary T-cell response was faster but weaker, reaching its peak on day 5 rather than on day 15. Computational filtering was required because FACS-sorted repertoires could contain abundant contaminating clonotypes from the bulk population. The study included only a couple of donors, which limits how far the findings can be generalized. Most clones expanded after primary vaccination (around 96% of CD4 and about 85% of CD8) were re-detected after the booster, suggesting that broad memory maintenance occurred.

Comment on this clonotype: Base qualities are not recorded, but no much larger clone differs from it by a single base.

The sample's treatment or condition label, decoded: live attenuated yellow fever vaccine strain. PBMCs were isolated from peripheral blood using a standard Ficoll-Paque protocol. Epitope-specific CD8 T cells were sorted using a dextramer loaded with the yellow fever NS4B epitope peptide, with anti-CD3 and anti-CD8 staining. TriZol was used to extract RNA from bulk PBMCs, from CD4 and CD8 fractions, and from dextramer-positive and dextramer-negative fractions. CDR1 and CDR2, per the germline V gene, are MGHRA and YSYEKL. The germline ends are 9 bases apart after V is trimmed by 0 bases and J by 0 bases. The CDR3 has 16 amino acids, counting the end cysteine and phenylalanine. The read is trimmed to its CDR3 DNA, 48 bases read in frame from base 1. Synthesis of TCR cDNA relied on 5'RACE template switching, a step that introduced a universal primer site along with unique molecular identifiers. Priming for cDNA synthesis came from both the TCR alpha and TCR beta constant segments. Libraries were amplified in two PCR steps, with sample barcodes and sequencing adapters added in the second step. Libraries were sequenced on Illumina HiSeq 2500 (2x100 bp) or NovaSeq (2x150 bp). The authors' pipeline ran thus. MIGEC was used to demultiplex reads and collapse the reads into UMI consensus sequences, and MiXCR was used for V(D)J alignment. Vaccine-responding clonotypes were identified with edgeR using replicate PBMC samples, with FDR below 0.01 and a log2 fold change above 5 up to day 15 being required. Each bulk clonotype received a CD4 or CD8 identity based on whether the sequenced CD4 or CD8 repertoire contained that clonotype at higher abundance. NS4B-specific clonotypes were defined as those at least 10-fold enriched in dextramer-positive over dextramer-negative fractions; CD4-biased clonotypes were excluded. Using fastp at Q25 and MiXCR, TCRdb reprocessed the public reads and kept productive beta chains. One record per CDR3 amino acid sequence lists the most common genes and DNA. These V and J calls derive from TCRdb rather than the authors' analysis. The sample has some 80,000 distinct CDR3 sequences on record, about 14% of them singletons. Of the sample, around 23% falls within the top ten clones.

The sequence derives from a man aged 18 to 30 who received the YFV17D yellow fever vaccine. The material was CD8+ T cells not binding an NS4B(214-222) dextramer, sorted from PBMCs, obtained approximately 22 days after the first yellow fever vaccination. The label giving this sample's cell subset or site can be read as: NS4B epitope dextramer-negative CD8 T cells. This chain joins TRBV4-1 to TRBJ1-5, with the D gene uncertain. CDR3 sequence: CASSQDPGYSNQPQHF. The DNA reads as follows: TGCGCCAGCAGCCAAGATCCCGGGTATAGCAATCAGCCCCAGCATTTT.